The 3 T cell receptor beta chains in this list originate from one sample, sequenced in a study of T cells after yellow fever vaccination. TCRdb fed the 5' RACE reads into MiXCR, producing one record per CDR3 protein. The sample holds around 300,000 distinct CDR3 sequences; over 4% are singletons and the top ten take 20% to 25%. The source material was PBMCs, sampled 5 days after the yellow fever booster vaccination. Receptors were obtained from a man younger than 35 who received the YFV17D yellow fever vaccine.

This clonotype was seen a handful of times. The chain is built from TRBV12-3 or TRBV12-4 and TRBJ2-5; no clear D. The CDR3 has 16 residues. Between the trimmed V and J ends, which lost 2 bases and 5 bases, there was a span of 18 bases. The CDR3 loop is CASSLTPSASAETQYF. CDR3 bases: TGTGCCAGCAGTTTAACCCCCTCGGCTAGTGCCGAGACCCAGTACTTC.

Ten or more counts support this clonotype. The V gene is TRBV21-1, the J gene TRBJ1-2; the D segment call TRBD1 is taken from the table without a DNA check. TRBV21-1 counts as a pseudogene. CDR3 size: 14 residues. The CDR3 sequence is CASSNVPGYSGYTF. The CDR3 coding sequence is TGTGCCAGCAGCAATGTTCCCGGGTACTCTGGCTACACCTTC.

This clonotype appeared many times. The chain combines TRBV5-1 with TRBJ1-5, with a weak D call TRBD1 (6 bases). V lost 4 bases to trimming and J lost 7 bases, with 15 bases between them. Germline V CDR1 and CDR2: SGHRS, YFSETQ. This CDR3 is 14 amino acids long. The DNA of the CDR3 is TGCGCCAGCAGCGCCATATACAGGGACCAGCCCCAGCATTTT. It specifies CASSAIYRDQPQHF.